The rows below give T cell receptor beta chains drawn from one sample of a study of cytomegalovirus exposure and HLA in healthy donors. The method was immunoSEQ multiplex PCR; TCRdb's version includes in-frame clones alone and lacks a portion of them. The sample consists of 120,000 to 150,000 clones, over 8% of them appearing once. Sample: PBMCs. All receptors derive from a male donor in good health and CMV-seronegative. Both conserved end residues are part of each CDR3. The D gene is left open where the match is weak. Clone size is not always given. Where it is, it says once, few, many or a class for expanded clones.

d_call clone_size j_call v_call cdr3_aa cdr3_nt
TRBD1 - TRBJ2-1 TRBV7-8 CASSFPGTGVYNEQFF TGTGCCAGCAGCTTCCCCGGGACAGGGGTTTACAATGAGCAGTTCTTC
TRBD1 - TRBJ2-5 TRBV28 CASSYRTGQLETQYF TGTGCCAGCAGTTATCGGACAGGGCAATTGGAGACCCAGTACTTC
TRBD1 - TRBJ1-1 TRBV4-1 CASSQFLGQGRNTEAFF TGCGCCAGCAGCCAATTCCTCGGACAGGGGCGGAACACTGAAGCTTTCTTT
- few TRBJ1-2 TRBV5-6 CASSQGVRHGYTF TGTGCCAGCAGCCAGGGTGTTCGTCATGGCTACACCTTC
- - TRBJ2-1 TRBV7-6 CASSSNSYNEQFF TGTGCCAGCAGCTCCAACAGTTACAATGAGCAGTTCTTC
TRBD2 - TRBJ2-1 TRBV4-3 CASSQESGVTYNEQFF TGCGCCAGCAGCCAAGAGAGCGGGGTAACCTACAATGAGCAGTTCTTC
TRBD1 - TRBJ2-1 TRBV7-9 CASSHRDRVYNEQFF TGTGCCAGCAGCCACCGGGACAGAGTCTACAATGAGCAGTTCTTC
- - TRBJ2-2 TRBV5-1 CASSLGPTGELFF TGCGCCAGCAGCTTGGGTCCGACCGGGGAGCTGTTTTTT
- few TRBJ2-3 TRBV5-4 CASSLGRGFTDTQYF TGTGCCAGCAGCTTGGGTAGGGGGTTTACAGATACGCAGTATTTT
TRBD1 - TRBJ1-5 TRBV12-5 CASGLRDRAFRGNQPQHF TGTGCTAGTGGTTTGAGGGACAGGGCTTTTAGGGGCAATCAGCCCCAGCATTTT
TRBD1 - TRBJ2-2 TRBV5-1 CASSRGQYTGELFF TGCGCCAGCAGCCGGGGACAGTACACCGGGGAGCTGTTTTTT
- few TRBJ2-5 TRBV18 CASSLKETQYF TGTGCCAGCTCACTTAAAGAGACCCAGTACTTC
TRBD2 - TRBJ2-1 TRBV9 CASSVEGGGGAGAREQFF TGTGCCAGCAGCGTAGAGGGGGGGGGTGGAGCGGGAGCCCGTGAGCAGTTCTTC
- - TRBJ1-6 TRBV5-6 CASSEGHYNSPLHF TGTGCCAGCAGCGAGGGACACTATAATTCACCCCTCCACTTT
- few TRBJ2-3 TRBV7-7 CASSPSGEESHPDTQYF TGTGCCAGCAGCCCAAGTGGAGAAGAAAGCCACCCGGATACGCAGTATTTT
TRBD2 few TRBJ2-3 TRBV27 CASTSAGGGPADTQYF TGTGCCAGCACCTCGGCGGGCGGGGGGCCCGCAGATACGCAGTATTTT
TRBD1 few TRBJ1-6 TRBV7-2 CASSLGQGYSPLHF TGTGCCAGCAGCTTAGGACAGGGGTATTCACCCCTCCACTTT
TRBD2 few TRBJ2-3 TRBV7-2 CASSLVWAGGTDTQYF TGTGCCAGCAGCTTAGTGTGGGCGGGAGGCACAGATACGCAGTATTTT
TRBD1 - TRBJ1-4 TRBV19 CASSDRDSPEEKLFF TGTGCCAGTAGTGACCGGGACAGTCCGGAAGAAAAACTGTTTTTT
TRBD1 few TRBJ1-2 TRBV28 CASSFPGQATRGYGYTF TGTGCCAGCAGTTTTCCGGGACAGGCGACTAGAGGCTATGGCTACACCTTC
TRBD1 few TRBJ1-2 TRBV6-1 CASIDQGQGRGYTF TGTGCCAGCATTGATCAGGGACAGGGGCGCGGCTACACCTTC
- few TRBJ2-5 TRBV4-2 CASSQPDSQETQYF TGTGCCAGCAGCCAACCTGACAGTCAAGAGACCCAGTACTTC
- few TRBJ1-2 TRBV10-1 CASLCKGHNYGYTF TGCGCCAGTTTATGTAAGGGACATAACTATGGCTACACCTTC
- - TRBJ2-7 TRBV5-1 CASSLVGGVFYEQYF TGCGCCAGCAGCTTGGTAGGAGGTGTCTTCTACGAGCAGTACTTC
- - TRBJ2-1 TRBV27 CASGRPGTVAGGEQFF TGTGCCAGCGGCCGACCCGGGACAGTGGCCGGGGGTGAGCAGTTCTTC
- - TRBJ1-1 TRBV4-3 CASSQGTGPNTEAFF TGCGCCAGCAGCCAAGGAACAGGACCGAACACTGAAGCTTTCTTT
TRBD1 few TRBJ2-2 TRBV28 CASSPTRGHTGELFF TGTGCCAGCAGTCCCACCAGGGGGCACACCGGGGAGCTGTTTTTT
TRBD2 few TRBJ2-1 TRBV6-4 CASSDTGVAGGFEQFF TGTGCCAGCAGTGACACCGGAGTAGCGGGAGGGTTTGAGCAGTTCTTC
- - TRBJ1-4 TRBV5-1 CASRPRLAGTNEKLFF TGCGCCAGCCGCCCTAGGTTGGCCGGAACTAATGAAAAACTGTTTTTT
- - TRBJ1-2 TRBV28 CASSRTIPNYGYTF TGTGCCAGCAGTAGGACAATCCCTAACTATGGCTACACCTTC
- - TRBJ2-1 TRBV29-1 CSVEPASSYNEQFF TGCAGCGTTGAACCAGCGAGCTCCTACAATGAGCAGTTCTTC
- few TRBJ2-1 TRBV6-6 CASSYGPPGLYNEQFF TGTGCCAGCAGTTACGGGCCCCCGGGGTTGTACAATGAGCAGTTCTTC
- - TRBJ2-1 TRBV25-1 CASTTGVGPGHEQFF TGTGCCAGCACGACGGGAGTGGGACCTGGGCATGAGCAGTTCTTC
- - TRBJ2-7 TRBV11-2 CASSHIIGQGLSYEQYF TGTGCCAGCAGCCATATTATAGGGCAGGGGCTCTCCTACGAGCAGTACTTC
- few TRBJ1-2 TRBV5-1 CASSLAGGPNYGYTF TGCGCCAGCAGCTTGGCCGGGGGGCCCAACTATGGCTACACCTTC
TRBD1 few TRBJ1-4 TRBV27 CASSLTGTGLATNEKLFF TGTGCCAGCAGTTTAACCGGGACAGGACTTGCAACTAATGAAAAACTGTTTTTT
TRBD1 few TRBJ1-5 TRBV19 CASSPTGLVSQPQHF TGTGCCAGTAGTCCGACAGGGTTAGTCAGTCAGCCCCAGCATTTT
TRBD1 few TRBJ1-6 TRBV6-6 CASSPGDSNSPLHF TGTGCCAGCAGTCCCGGGGACAGTAATTCACCCCTCCACTTT
- - TRBJ2-5 TRBV7-2 CASSLVGGAGETQYF TGTGCCAGCAGCTTAGTTGGCGGGGCAGGGGAGACCCAGTACTTC
TRBD1 few TRBJ1-2 TRBV6-5 CASSRTGSYYGYTF TGTGCCAGCAGTCGGACAGGGAGCTACTATGGCTACACCTTC
- few TRBJ2-7 TRBV7-2 CASSLTGVAYF TGTGCCAGCAGCTTAACGGGAGTGGCGTACTTC
- few TRBJ1-5 TRBV5-6 CASSVLGQPQHF TGTGCCAGCAGCGTGCTCGGTCAGCCCCAGCATTTT